This T cell receptor beta chain was sequenced in a study of cytomegalovirus exposure and HLA in healthy donors. CDR1 and CDR2 from the germline V gene are MGHRA and YSYEKL. The CDR3 totals 13 residues. Trimming stripped 0 bases from V and 15 bases from J, with 15 bases between. The PCR ran on 60 Vbeta and 13 Jbeta primers. Sequencing used immunoSEQ multiplex PCR; TCRdb keeps in-frame clones, though not all of them. The sample contains approximately 59,000 clones, 55% to 65% of which appear only once. The rearrangement joins TRBV4-1 to TRBJ2-1, with D perhaps matching TRBD2 (5 bases). The TCR comes from a man aged 30 to 45 in good health and CMV-seronegative. The sequencing sample was made of PBMCs. CDR3 nucleotides: TGCGCCAGCAGCCAAGAAACGGGATACCGTTCGTTCTTC. Protein sequence: CASSQETGYRSFF.